This T cell receptor beta chain was obtained from a study of blood T cell repertoires in COVID-19. Looking at the study overall: Collection of acute and convalescent COVID-19 samples took place in the United States, Italy and Spain. T cells, B-cell-depleted T cells, or PBMCs supplied cDNA or gDNA.

As originally analysed: Amplification from reference gene primers served as the basis for estimated nucleated cell counts. Clones were sequenced by immunoSEQ multiplex PCR, and TCRdb holds only the in-frame ones, with some missing. V and J calls and clone size are given by that table; D and trimming were obtained from the DNA. The sample consists of a few hundred thousand clones, about 82% of them appearing once. This CDR3 has 12 residues. The germline CDR1 and CDR2 sequences are SQVTM and ANQGSEA. V gave up 7 bases and J gave up 3 bases; unmatched junction bases: 3. The TCR sequence derives from a woman aged 45-65 years with acute or convalescent COVID-19. This chain joins TRBV29-1 and TRBJ2-7; 10 bases fit TRBD1. The sequencing sample was made of peripheral blood. The CDR3 is CSGGDRGYEQYF. The CDR3 nucleotides are TGCAGCGGGGGGGACAGGGGCTACGAGCAGTACTTC.